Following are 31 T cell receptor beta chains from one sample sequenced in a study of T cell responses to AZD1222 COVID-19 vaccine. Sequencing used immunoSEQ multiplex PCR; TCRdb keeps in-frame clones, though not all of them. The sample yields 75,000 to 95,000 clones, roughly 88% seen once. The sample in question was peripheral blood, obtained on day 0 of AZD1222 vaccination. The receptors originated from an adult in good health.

In DNA, the CDR3 is TGTGCCAGTAGTATCTGGGACAGAAACTATGGCTACACCTTC. Residues: CASSIWDRNYGYTF. This chain uses TRBV19 with TRBJ1-2; 7 bases are a match to TRBD1. This CDR3 contains 14 residues. Germline CDR1 reads LNHDA; CDR2 reads SQIVND (reference sequence). V was clipped by 3 bases and J by 2 bases; unmatched bases: 3. Supplemented by reference TRBV19 and TRBJ1-2, the full variable domain reads DGGITQSPKYLFRKEGQNVTLSCEQNLNHDAMYWYRQDPGQGLRLIYYSQIVNDFQKGDIAEGYSVSREKKESFPLTVTSAQKNPTAFYLCASSIWDRNYGYTFGSGTRLTVV.

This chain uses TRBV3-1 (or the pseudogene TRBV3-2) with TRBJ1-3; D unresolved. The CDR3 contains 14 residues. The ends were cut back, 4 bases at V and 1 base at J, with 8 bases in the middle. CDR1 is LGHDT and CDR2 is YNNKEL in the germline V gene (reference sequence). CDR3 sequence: CASSPALSGNTIYF. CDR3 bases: TGTGCCAGCAGCCCAGCCTTATCTGGAAACACCATATATTTT.

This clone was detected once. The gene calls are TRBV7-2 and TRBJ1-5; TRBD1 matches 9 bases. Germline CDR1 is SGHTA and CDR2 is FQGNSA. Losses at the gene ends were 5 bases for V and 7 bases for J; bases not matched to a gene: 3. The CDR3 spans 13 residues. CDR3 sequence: CASSGDREQPQHF. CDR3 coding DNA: TGTGCCAGCAGCGGGGACAGGGAACAGCCCCAGCATTTT.

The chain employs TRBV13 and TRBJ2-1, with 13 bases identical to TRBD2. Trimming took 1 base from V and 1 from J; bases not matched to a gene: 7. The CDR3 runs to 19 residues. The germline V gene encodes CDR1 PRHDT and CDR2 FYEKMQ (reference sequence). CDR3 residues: CASSLALTSGRRSYNEQFF. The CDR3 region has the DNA TGTGCCAGCAGCTTAGCCCTGACTAGCGGGAGGAGGTCCTACAATGAGCAGTTCTTC.

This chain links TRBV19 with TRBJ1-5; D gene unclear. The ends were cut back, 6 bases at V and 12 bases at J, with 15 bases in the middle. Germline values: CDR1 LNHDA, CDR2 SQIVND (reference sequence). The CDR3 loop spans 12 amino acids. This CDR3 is CASSNTGGNQHF. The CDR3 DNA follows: TGTGCCAGTAGCAACACTGGAGGGAACCAGCATTTT. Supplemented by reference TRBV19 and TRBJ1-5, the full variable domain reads DGGITQSPKYLFRKEGQNVTLSCEQNLNHDAMYWYRQDPGQGLRLIYYSQIVNDFQKGDIAEGYSVSREKKESFPLTVTSAQKNPTAFYLCASSNTGGNQHFGDGTRLSIL.

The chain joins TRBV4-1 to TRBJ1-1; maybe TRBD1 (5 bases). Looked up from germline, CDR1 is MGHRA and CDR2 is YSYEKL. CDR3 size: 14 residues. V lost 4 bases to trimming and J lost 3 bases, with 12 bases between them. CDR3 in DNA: TGCGCCAGCAGCCCTGGGAGGGGTTACACTGAAGCTTTCTTT. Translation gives CASSPGRGYTEAFF.

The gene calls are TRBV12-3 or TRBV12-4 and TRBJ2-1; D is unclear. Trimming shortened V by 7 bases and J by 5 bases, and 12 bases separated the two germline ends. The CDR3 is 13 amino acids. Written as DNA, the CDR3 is TGTGCCAGCACCCAGGACCTTCACAATGAGCAGTTCTTC. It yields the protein CASTQDLHNEQFF.

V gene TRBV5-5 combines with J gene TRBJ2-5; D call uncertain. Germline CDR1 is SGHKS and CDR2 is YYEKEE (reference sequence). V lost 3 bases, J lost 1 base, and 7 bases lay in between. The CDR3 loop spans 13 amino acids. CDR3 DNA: TGTGCCAGCAGCTCGGACCTCCAAGAGACCCAGTACTTC. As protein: CASSSDLQETQYF.

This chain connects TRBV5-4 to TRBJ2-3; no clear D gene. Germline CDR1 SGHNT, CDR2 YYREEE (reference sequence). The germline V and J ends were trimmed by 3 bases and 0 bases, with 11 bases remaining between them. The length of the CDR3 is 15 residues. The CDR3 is CASSYDGGSTDTQYF. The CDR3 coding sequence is TGTGCCAGCAGCTACGACGGTGGGAGCACAGATACGCAGTATTTT.

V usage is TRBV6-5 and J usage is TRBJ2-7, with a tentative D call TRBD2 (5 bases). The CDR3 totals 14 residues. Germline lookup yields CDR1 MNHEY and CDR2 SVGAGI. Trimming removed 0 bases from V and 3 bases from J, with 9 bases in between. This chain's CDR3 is CASSYSAGGYEQYF. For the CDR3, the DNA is TGTGCCAGCAGTTACTCAGCAGGAGGCTACGAGCAGTACTTC.

The CDR3 spells CASSLDYYEQYF. The CDR3 bases are TGTGCCAGCTCACTTGACTACTACGAGCAGTACTTC. The rearrangement joins TRBV18 to TRBJ2-7; D might be TRBD2 (5 bases). V lost 4 bases to trimming and J lost 3 bases, with 7 bases between them. The CDR3 is made up of 12 amino acids. The germline V gene has CDR1 KGHSH and CDR2 LQKENI.

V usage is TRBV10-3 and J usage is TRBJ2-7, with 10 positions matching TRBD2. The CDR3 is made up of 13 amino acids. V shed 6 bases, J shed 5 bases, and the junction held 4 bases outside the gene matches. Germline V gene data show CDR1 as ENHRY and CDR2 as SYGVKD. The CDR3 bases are TGTGCCATCAGAGGGCTAGCGGGAGACGAGCAGTACTTC. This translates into CAIRGLAGDEQYF.

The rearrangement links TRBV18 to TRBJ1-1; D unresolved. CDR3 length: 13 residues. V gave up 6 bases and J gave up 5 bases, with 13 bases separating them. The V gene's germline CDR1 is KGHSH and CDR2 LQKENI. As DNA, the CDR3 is TGTGCCAGCTCCGACGGGCCCCAAACTGAAGCTTTCTTT. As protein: CASSDGPQTEAFF.

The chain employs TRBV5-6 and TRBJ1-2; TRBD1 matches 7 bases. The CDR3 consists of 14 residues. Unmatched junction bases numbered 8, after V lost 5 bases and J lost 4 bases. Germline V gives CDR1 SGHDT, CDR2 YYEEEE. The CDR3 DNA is TGTGCCAGCAGAGCCACAGGGGAAGGCTATGGCTACACCTTC. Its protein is CASRATGEGYGYTF.

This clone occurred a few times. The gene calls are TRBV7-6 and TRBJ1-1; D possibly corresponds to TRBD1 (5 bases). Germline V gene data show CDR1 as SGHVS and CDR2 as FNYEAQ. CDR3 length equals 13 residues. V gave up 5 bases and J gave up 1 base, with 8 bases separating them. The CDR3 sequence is CASSRGQNTEAFF. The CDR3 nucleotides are TGTGCCAGCAGCCGTGGACAGAACACTGAAGCTTTCTTT.

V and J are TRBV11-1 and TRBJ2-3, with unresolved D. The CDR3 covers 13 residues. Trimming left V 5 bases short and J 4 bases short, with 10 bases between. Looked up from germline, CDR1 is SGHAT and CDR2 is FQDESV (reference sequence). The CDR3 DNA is TGTGCCAGCAGCAAGGTCGGGCCAGATACGCAGTATTTT. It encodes CASSKVGPDTQYF.

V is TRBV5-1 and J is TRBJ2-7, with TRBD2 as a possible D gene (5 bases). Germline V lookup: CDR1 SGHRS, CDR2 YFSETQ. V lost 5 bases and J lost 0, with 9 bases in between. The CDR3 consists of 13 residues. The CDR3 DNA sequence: TGCGCCAGCAGGGAGCGGAGCTCCTACGAGCAGTACTTC. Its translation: CASRERSSYEQYF.

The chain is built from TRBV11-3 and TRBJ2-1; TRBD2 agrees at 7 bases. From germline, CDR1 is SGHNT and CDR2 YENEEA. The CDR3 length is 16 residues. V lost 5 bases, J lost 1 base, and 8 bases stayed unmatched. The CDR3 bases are TGTGCCAGCAGCCCCGGCGGGAGTGGGTCCTACAATGAGCAGTTCTTC. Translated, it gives CASSPGGSGSYNEQFF.

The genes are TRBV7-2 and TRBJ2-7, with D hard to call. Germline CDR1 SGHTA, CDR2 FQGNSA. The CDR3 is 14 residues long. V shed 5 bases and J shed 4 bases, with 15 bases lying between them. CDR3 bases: TGTGCCAGCAGCCCCGATAGTAGAGTGTACGAGCAGTACTTC. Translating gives CASSPDSRVYEQYF.

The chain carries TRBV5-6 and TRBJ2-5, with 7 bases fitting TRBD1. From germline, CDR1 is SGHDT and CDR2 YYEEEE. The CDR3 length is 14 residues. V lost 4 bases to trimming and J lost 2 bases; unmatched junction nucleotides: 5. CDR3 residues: CASSRGQTQETQYF. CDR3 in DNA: TGTGCCAGCAGCCGGGGACAGACGCAAGAGACCCAGTACTTC.

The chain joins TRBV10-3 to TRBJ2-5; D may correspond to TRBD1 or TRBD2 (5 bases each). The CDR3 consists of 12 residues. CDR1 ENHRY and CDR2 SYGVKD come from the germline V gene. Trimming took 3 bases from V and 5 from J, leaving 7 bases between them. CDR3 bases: TGTGCCATCAGTGACAGGGAGGAGACCCAGTACTTC. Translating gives CAISDREETQYF.

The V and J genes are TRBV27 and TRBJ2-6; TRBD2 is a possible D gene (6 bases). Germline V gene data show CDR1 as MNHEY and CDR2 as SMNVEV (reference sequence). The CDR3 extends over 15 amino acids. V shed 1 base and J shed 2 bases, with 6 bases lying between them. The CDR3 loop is CASSLWEAGANVLTF. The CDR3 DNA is TGTGCCAGCAGTTTATGGGAGGCTGGGGCCAACGTCCTGACTTTC.

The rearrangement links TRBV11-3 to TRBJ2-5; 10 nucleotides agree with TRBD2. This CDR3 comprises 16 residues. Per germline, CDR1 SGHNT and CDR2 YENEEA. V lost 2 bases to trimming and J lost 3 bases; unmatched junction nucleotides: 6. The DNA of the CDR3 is TGTGCCAGCAGCTTACGGCCTAGCGGGGGCAAAGAGACCCAGTACTTC. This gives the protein CASSLRPSGGKETQYF.

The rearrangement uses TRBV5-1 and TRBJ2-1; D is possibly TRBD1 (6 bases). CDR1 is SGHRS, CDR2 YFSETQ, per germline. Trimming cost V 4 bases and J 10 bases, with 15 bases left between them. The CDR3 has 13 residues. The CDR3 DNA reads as TGCGCCAGCAGCCTCAGGGGTCAGGGGGAGCAGTTCTTC. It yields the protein CASSLRGQGEQFF.

The DNA for the CDR3 is TGTGCCAGCTCACCATTTCCTGCGGGAGGCACTGAAGCTTTCTTT. It encodes CASSPFPAGGTEAFF. V usage is TRBV18 and J usage is TRBJ1-1; D gene unclear. The V end was cut by 2 bases, the J end by 4 bases, with 14 bases between. The germline V gene has CDR1 KGHSH and CDR2 LQKENI. This CDR3 is 15 amino acids long.

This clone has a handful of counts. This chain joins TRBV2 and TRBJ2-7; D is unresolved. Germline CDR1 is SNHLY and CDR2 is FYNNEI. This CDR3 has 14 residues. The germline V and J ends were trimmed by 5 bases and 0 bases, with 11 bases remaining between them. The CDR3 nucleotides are TGTGCCAGCAGTCCACGTCTAAGCTCCTACGAGCAGTACTTC. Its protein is CASSPRLSSYEQYF.

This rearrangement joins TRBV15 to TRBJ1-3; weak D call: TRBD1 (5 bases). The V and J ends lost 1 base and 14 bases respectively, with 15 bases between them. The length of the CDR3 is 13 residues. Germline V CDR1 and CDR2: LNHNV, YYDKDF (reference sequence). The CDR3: CATSRALRDPLYF. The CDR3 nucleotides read TGTGCCACCAGCAGAGCACTCCGGGACCCACTATATTTT.

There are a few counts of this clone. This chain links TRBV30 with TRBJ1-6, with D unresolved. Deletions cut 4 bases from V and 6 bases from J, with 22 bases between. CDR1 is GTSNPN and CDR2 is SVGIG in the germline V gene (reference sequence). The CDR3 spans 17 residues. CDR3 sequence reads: CAWIRRVEPLFNSPLHF. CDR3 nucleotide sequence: TGTGCCTGGATCCGAAGGGTCGAACCTCTGTTTAATTCACCCCTCCACTTT.

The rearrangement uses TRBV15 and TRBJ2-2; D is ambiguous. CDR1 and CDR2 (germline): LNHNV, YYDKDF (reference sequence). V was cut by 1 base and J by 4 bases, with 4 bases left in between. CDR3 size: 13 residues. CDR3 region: CATSRGGTGELFF. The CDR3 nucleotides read TGTGCCACCAGCAGAGGGGGCACCGGGGAGCTGTTTTTT.

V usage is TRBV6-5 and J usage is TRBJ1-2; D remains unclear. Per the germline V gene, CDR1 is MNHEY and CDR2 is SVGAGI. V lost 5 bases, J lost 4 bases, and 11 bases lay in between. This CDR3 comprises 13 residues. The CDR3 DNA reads TGTGCCAGCAGTAGGACGGCCGCCTATGGCTACACCTTC. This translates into CASSRTAAYGYTF.

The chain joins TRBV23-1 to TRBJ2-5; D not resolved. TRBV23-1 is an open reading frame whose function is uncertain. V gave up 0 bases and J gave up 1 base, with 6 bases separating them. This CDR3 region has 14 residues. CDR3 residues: CASSQSRFQETQYF. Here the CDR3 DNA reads TGCGCCAGCAGTCAATCCAGATTCCAAGAGACCCAGTACTTC.